Listed below are T cell receptor beta chains from one sample, sequenced in a study of T cell clonotyping in hematopoietic cell transplantation. The assay was immunoSEQ multiplex PCR, and TCRdb's table has in-frame clones only and misses some. Of 7,500 to 8,500 clones listed, roughly 92% are singletons. Sequenced material: PBMCs, taken 180 days after allogeneic stem cell transplant. The receptors here all came from a female patient aged 50-59 years who had an allogeneic stem cell transplant from an unrelated donor, so the T cells may come from the graft donor. Some clones in this sample may be carry-over from other donors' samples. Both conserved end residues are part of each CDR3. A D gene is named only where the DNA matches it firmly. Only some rows state a clone size, as once, few, many or a class for expanded clones.

clone size	V gene	J gene	D gene	CDR3 DNA	CDR3 protein
-	TRBV27	TRBJ1-2	-	TGTGCCAGCAGGGTCGGGGGGGCGAACTATGGCTACACCTTC	CASRVGGANYGYTF
-	TRBV4-1	TRBJ1-1	TRBD1	TGCGCCAGCTCCGTGGGAGCAGGGGGCACTGAAGCTTTCTTT	CASSVGAGGTEAFF
-	TRBV18	TRBJ1-2	-	TGTGCCAGCTCACCGAAAACGGAACGACACCTCTATGGCTACACCTTC	CASSPKTERHLYGYTF
-	TRBV11-2	TRBJ2-7	TRBD1	TGTGCCAGCAGCGCACTCAGGGGGCGAAGAGAGCAGTACTTC	CASSALRGRREQYF
-	TRBV27	TRBJ1-1	-	TGTGCCAGCAGTTCCCCAGGTAGGGGGACGCCTAAGAACACTGAAGCTTTCTTT	CASSSPGRGTPKNTEAFF
-	TRBV2	TRBJ2-5	-	TGTGCCAGCAGTGAAACAGGGTGGACCCAGTACTTC	CASSETGWTQYF
-	TRBV27	TRBJ2-7	-	TGTGCCAGCAGTTTATTCCCCGTATACGAGCAGTACTTC	CASSLFPVYEQYF
-	TRBV5-6	TRBJ1-2	TRBD1	TGTGCCAGCAGACGCGCCGGGACAGATTATGGCTACACCTTC	CASRRAGTDYGYTF
-	TRBV7-8	TRBJ2-5	-	TGTGCCAGCAGCATCGGACTTTCCACACAAGAGACCCAGTACTTC	CASSIGLSTQETQYF
-	TRBV25-1	TRBJ1-5	-	TGTGCCAGCAGTTTTGGGGGGAATCAGCCCCAGCATTTT	CASSFGGNQPQHF
-	TRBV20-1	TRBJ1-2	-	TGCAGTGCGTCGGGGAACTATGGCTACACCTTC	CSASGNYGYTF
-	TRBV19	TRBJ2-7	TRBD1	TGTGCCAGTAGCCCCGGGACAGGGAGGGCCTACGAGCAGTACTTC	CASSPGTGRAYEQYF
-	TRBV18	TRBJ2-7	-	TGTGCCAGCTCGCTTAGTCCAGCCTACGAGCAGTACTTC	CASSLSPAYEQYF
-	TRBV19	TRBJ1-1	-	TGTGCCAGTAGTCAGACTACAGGGCGCGCTGAAGCTTTCTTT	CASSQTTGRAEAFF
-	TRBV5-1	TRBJ2-7	TRBD1	TGCGCCAGCAGCACTCGACAGGGGGCCTACGAGCAGTACTTC	CASSTRQGAYEQYF
-	TRBV7-9	TRBJ1-2	-	TGTGCCAGCAGCTTACTACAGGCCAAACTCCATGGCTACACCTTC	CASSLLQAKLHGYTF
-	TRBV2	TRBJ1-2	-	TGTGCCAGCAGTGAGGGGCCTCGGGTTGGCTACACCTTC	CASSEGPRVGYTF
-	TRBV19	TRBJ2-7	TRBD1	TGTGCCAGTAGCGCCGGGACAGGGAGGTTCTACGAGCAGTACTTC	CASSAGTGRFYEQYF
-	TRBV2	TRBJ1-1	-	TGTGCCAGCAGTGGGCTGGGAGTGAACACTGAAGCTTTCTTT	CASSGLGVNTEAFF
-	TRBV29-1	TRBJ1-2	TRBD1	TGCAGCGTTGACCTCACAGCGGGACAGGGGTCAGGCTACACCTTC	CSVDLTAGQGSGYTF
-	TRBV5-4	TRBJ1-6	-	TGTGCCAGCAGCTTGGGCGGGGCACCCCTCCACTTT	CASSLGGAPLHF
-	TRBV6-1	TRBJ1-3	-	TGTGCCAGCAGTGAAATTTGGGAGACGATATATTTT	CASSEIWETIYF
once	TRBV29-1	TRBJ2-6	-	TGCAGCGTTGCGGGGGAGAGGGGTAACGTCCTGACTTTC	CSVAGERGNVLTF
once	TRBV2	TRBJ1-2	-	TGTGCCAGCAGTGAAGGGACCTTCTATGGCTACACCTTC	CASSEGTFYGYTF
-	TRBV5-1	TRBJ2-5	-	TGCGCCAGCAGCTTGGAGCCGGAGATCCAAGAGACCCAGTACTTC	CASSLEPEIQETQYF
once	TRBV20-1	TRBJ2-1	TRBD2	TGCAGTGCTGACGGCCCGGGACTAAAGTTCTTC	CSADGPGLKFF
-	TRBV2	TRBJ2-6	-	TGTGCCAGCAGACAGGGTTCTGGGGCCAACGTCCTGACTTTC	CASRQGSGANVLTF
-	TRBV18	TRBJ2-7	-	TGTGCCAGCTCACCGGGGGGCGGCTACGAGCAGTACTTC	CASSPGGGYEQYF
-	TRBV5-1	TRBJ2-7	-	TGCGCCAGCAGCTTGGCCGGCGGCTCCTACGAGCAGTACTTC	CASSLAGGSYEQYF
-	TRBV5-8	TRBJ1-6	-	TGTGCCAGCATCCTACTTACGGGTAGCTCCTATAATTCACCCCTCCACTTT	CASILLTGSSYNSPLHF
-	TRBV6-5	TRBJ1-3	-	TGTGCCAGCAGTTTTAAGGGTCTTATTGGAAACACCATATATTTT	CASSFKGLIGNTIYF
-	TRBV29-1	TRBJ2-5	-	TGCAGCGTTGGCGGGCTAGCAGTCGAGACCCAGTACTTC	CSVGGLAVETQYF
-	TRBV10-2	TRBJ2-5	-	TGCGCCAGCAGTTCAGCAAGACTTAACCAAGAGACCCAGTACTTC	CASSSARLNQETQYF
once	TRBV7-6	TRBJ2-1	TRBD2	TGTGCCAGCAGTATAGCGGGGGGACAGACCTACAATGAGCAGTTCTTC	CASSIAGGQTYNEQFF
-	TRBV7-7	TRBJ2-1	-	TGTGCCAGCAGCTTAGTCCCCCACGAGGGGTTCAATGAGCAGTTCTTC	CASSLVPHEGFNEQFF
-	TRBV4-1	TRBJ1-6	-	TGCGCCAGCAGCCATCCGCAGATCAGGGCACCCCTCCACTTT	CASSHPQIRAPLHF
-	TRBV19	TRBJ1-2	-	TGTGCCAGTAGTATATCCACTAACTATGGCTACACCTTC	CASSISTNYGYTF
-	TRBV9	TRBJ1-2	-	TGTGCCAGCAGCGCAACGACGGATCCTAACTATGGCTACACCTTC	CASSATTDPNYGYTF
-	TRBV5-1	TRBJ2-3	-	TGCGCCAGCAGCTTACAGACAGGCAGCACAGATACGCAGTATTTT	CASSLQTGSTDTQYF
-	TRBV6-5	TRBJ2-5	-	TGTGCCAGCAGTTACTATCCCAGCATGGAAGAGACCCAGTACTTC	CASSYYPSMEETQYF
-	TRBV11-2	TRBJ1-5	TRBD1	TGTGCCAGCAGCCCCGGGACAGCCCATCAGCCCCAGCATTTT	CASSPGTAHQPQHF
once	TRBV2	TRBJ1-5	-	TGTGCCAGCAGTGCTGTGACAGTCAATCAGCCCCAGCATTTT	CASSAVTVNQPQHF
-	TRBV4-2	TRBJ2-1	-	TGTGCCAGCAGCCAAGATGAGGGAGCATCCAATGAGCAGTTCTTC	CASSQDEGASNEQFF
-	TRBV5-5	TRBJ1-1	TRBD1	TGTGCCAGCAGGGACAGGGTGAACACTGAAGCTTTCTTT	CASRDRVNTEAFF
-	TRBV19	TRBJ1-5	-	TGTGCCATCGGGGACATTCAGCCCCAGCATTTT	CAIGDIQPQHF
-	TRBV9	TRBJ2-2	TRBD1	TGTGCCAGCAGCACCCGGGACAGGGGAACCGGGGAGCTGTTTTTT	CASSTRDRGTGELFF
-	TRBV30	TRBJ1-5	-	TGTGCCTGGAGTGTGATGCTTACCAATCAGCCCCAGCATTTT	CAWSVMLTNQPQHF
once	TRBV2	TRBJ1-2	-	TGTGCCAGCAGTGAACTGTGGACTAACTATGGCTACACCTTC	CASSELWTNYGYTF
-	TRBV5-1	TRBJ2-7	-	TGCGCCAGCAGCTTGGTAGTACAGCCCTACGAGCAGTACTTC	CASSLVVQPYEQYF
-	TRBV11-3	TRBJ2-1	-	TGTGCCAGCAGCTTAGGAGGGGATGGTCATGAGCAGTTCTTC	CASSLGGDGHEQFF
-	TRBV6-5	TRBJ1-6	-	TGTGCCAGCAGTTACTCGAGCGGCTCCTATAATTCACCCCTCCACTTT	CASSYSSGSYNSPLHF
-	TRBV27	TRBJ2-2	TRBD2	TGTGCCAGCAGTCAAGGACTAGCGGGGGCCGGGGAGCTGTTTTTT	CASSQGLAGAGELFF
once	TRBV11-2	TRBJ1-1	-	TGTGCCAGCAGCTTAGTATGGGACAAAGCTTTCTTT	CASSLVWDKAFF
-	TRBV6-5	TRBJ1-4	-	TGTGCCAGCACGGGGAGGGGCGACGAAAAACTGTTTTTT	CASTGRGDEKLFF
-	TRBV6-1	TRBJ1-1	-	TGTGCCAGCAGTGAGAGGGGGTTCACTGAAGCTTTCTTT	CASSERGFTEAFF
-	TRBV5-8	TRBJ1-1	TRBD1	TGTGCCAGCAGTTCCTACAGGGGCACTGAAGCTTTCTTT	CASSSYRGTEAFF
-	TRBV18	TRBJ1-1	TRBD1	TGTGCCAGCTCACCTCGGCGACAGGGGGCTTTTGAAGCTTTCTTT	CASSPRRQGAFEAFF
-	TRBV5-5	TRBJ1-3	-	TGTGCCAGCAGCCCAGGGACGGGAAACACCATATATTTT	CASSPGTGNTIYF
large	TRBV25-1	TRBJ1-2	-	TGTGCCAGCTCGGGTCTAACCTCGATGGGTGGCTACACCTTC	CASSGLTSMGGYTF
-	TRBV7-8	TRBJ2-7	TRBD2	TGTGCCAGCAGCACCTCCCGGGGGACTAGCCCCTACGAGCAGTACTTC	CASSTSRGTSPYEQYF